This TCR beta chain is drawn from a study of cytomegalovirus exposure and HLA in healthy donors. PCR primers comprised 60 Vbeta and 13 Jbeta primers. TCRdb keeps only in-frame clones here, not all; method: immunoSEQ multiplex PCR. The data show 73,000 or so clones, 70% to 80% seen once. CDR3 size: 16 residues. V was pared by 0 bases and J by 4 bases, with 3 bases of the junction left unmatched. The germline V gene encodes CDR1 MNHEY and CDR2 SMNVEV (reference sequence). This sequence joins TRBV27 and TRBJ2-3, with 11 bases that match TRBD2. This TCR was recovered from a man aged 50-59 years in good health and CMV-seronegative. Sequenced input: PBMCs. CDR3 nucleotide sequence: TGTGCCAGCAGTTTATCGCTAGCGGGAGGTGCAGATACGCAGTATTTT. Residues: CASSLSLAGGADTQYF.